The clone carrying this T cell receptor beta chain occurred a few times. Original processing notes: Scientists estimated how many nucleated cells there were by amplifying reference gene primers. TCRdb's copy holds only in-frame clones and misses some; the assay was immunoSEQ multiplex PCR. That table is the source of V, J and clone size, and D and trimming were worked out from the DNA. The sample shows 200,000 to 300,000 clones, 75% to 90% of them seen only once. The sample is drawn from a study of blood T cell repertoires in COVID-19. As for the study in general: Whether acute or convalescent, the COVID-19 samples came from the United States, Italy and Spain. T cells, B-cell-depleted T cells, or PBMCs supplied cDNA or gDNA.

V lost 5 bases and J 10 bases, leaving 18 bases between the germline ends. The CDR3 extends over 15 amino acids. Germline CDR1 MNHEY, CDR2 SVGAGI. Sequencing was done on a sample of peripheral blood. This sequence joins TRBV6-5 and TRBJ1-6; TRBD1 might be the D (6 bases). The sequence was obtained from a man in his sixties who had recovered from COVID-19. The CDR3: CASSMGAPGRSPLHF. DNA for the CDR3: TGTGCCAGCAGTATGGGGGCCCCCGGGCGGTCACCCCTCCACTTT.